These 11 T cell receptor beta chains came from one sample sequenced in a study of identifying expanded T cells in peripheral blood. Repertoires were generated with immunoSEQ multiplex PCR, while TCRdb's copy carries only in-frame clones and drops some. This table has about 100,000 clones, over 70% appearing once. The sequencing input was blood. These receptors were taken from a person between 18 and 75 years old in good health.

The chain uses TRBV27 and TRBJ2-7, with TRBD1 as a possible D gene (5 bases). Germline CDR1 reads MNHEY; CDR2 reads SMNVEV (reference sequence). V lost 9 bases to trimming and J lost 1 base, with 10 bases between them. This CDR3 comprises 12 residues. The CDR3 loop is CASMTVSYEQYF. Written as DNA, the CDR3 is TGTGCCAGTATGACAGTTTCCTACGAGCAGTACTTC.

The rearrangement uses TRBV30 and TRBJ2-2; D is ambiguous. The V gene lost 5 bases and the J gene lost 6 bases, with 13 bases spanning the gap. Per the germline V gene, CDR1 is GTSNPN and CDR2 is SVGIG (reference sequence). The CDR3 consists of 13 residues. CDR3 in amino acids: CAWGNLRPGELFF. In DNA form, the CDR3 reads TGTGCCTGGGGGAACCTCAGGCCCGGGGAGCTGTTTTTT.

This rearrangement joins TRBV4-2 to TRBJ2-7, with 8 nucleotides matching TRBD1. V was pared by 5 bases and J by 6 bases, with 9 bases of the junction left unmatched. The CDR3 is made up of 14 amino acids. CDR1 LGHNA and CDR2 YNFKEQ come from the germline V gene. In DNA form, the CDR3 reads TGTGCCAGCAGCTCCCTGGACAGGGCAAGCGAGCAGTACTTC. As protein: CASSSLDRASEQYF.

The J gene is TRBJ2-3, the V gene TRBV10-1, with 10 bases identical to TRBD2. V dropped 7 bases and J dropped 5; count of bases not matched to a gene: 6. This CDR3 has 14 amino acids. Germline values: CDR1 WNHNN, CDR2 SYGVQD (reference sequence). The CDR3 DNA sequence: TGCGCCAGCAACAGCGGGGGGGCCGGAGATACGCAGTATTTT. As protein: CASNSGGAGDTQYF.

The V call is TRBV30, the J call TRBJ1-4, with a tentative D call TRBD1 (6 bases). V was shortened by 2 bases and J by 8 bases, with 15 bases between the two germline ends. The germline gives CDR1 GTSNPN, CDR2 SVGIG (reference sequence). The CDR3 covers 14 residues. CDR3 coding DNA: TGTGCCTGGAGTTTAGGGGGGAAGGGAGAAAAACTGTTTTTT. Residues: CAWSLGGKGEKLFF.

The CDR3 region is CASSLSGSYNEQFF. Here the CDR3 DNA reads TGTGCCAGCAGCTTAAGCGGCTCCTACAATGAGCAGTTCTTC. The rearrangement uses TRBV7-3 and TRBJ2-1; D remains unclear. V was trimmed by 1 base and J by 0 bases, leaving 4 bases between them. The germline V gene encodes CDR1 SGHTA and CDR2 FQGTGA. This CDR3 has 14 amino acids.

V is TRBV6-6 and J is TRBJ1-6; D not certain. The CDR3 runs 15 residues. V lost 0 bases, J lost 7 bases, and 10 bases lay in between. Germline-derived CDR1 and CDR2 are MNHNY and SVGAGI (reference sequence). CDR3 nucleotide sequence: TGTGCCAGCAGTTACTCGGGCAGGATGAATTCACCCCTCCACTTT. Translated: CASSYSGRMNSPLHF.

The table lists this clone with a count of one. This rearrangement joins TRBV5-6 to TRBJ1-5, with D perhaps matching TRBD1 (5 bases). Germline CDR1 is SGHDT and CDR2 is YYEEEE. The V end lost 0 bases, the J end lost 1 base, and 8 bases lay between the germline ends. The CDR3 contains 15 residues. The CDR3 DNA reads as TGTGCCAGCAGCTTGGGGGGCGCGAGCAATCAGCCCCAGCATTTT. Encoded protein: CASSLGGASNQPQHF.

The chain uses TRBV7-3 and TRBJ2-6; D may be TRBD1 (6 bases). V was cut by 2 bases and J by 2 bases, with 7 bases left in between. The CDR3 is made up of 15 amino acids. CDR1 is SGHTA, CDR2 FQGTGA, per germline. In nucleotides, the CDR3 is TGTGCCAGCAGCTTAGACAGGCCTGGGGCCAACGTCCTGACTTTC. Translating it yields CASSLDRPGANVLTF.

The gene calls are TRBV18 and TRBJ2-1; possibly TRBD2 for D (5 bases). V lost 5 bases and J lost 4, with 9 bases in between. This CDR3 comprises 13 residues. Germline V lookup: CDR1 KGHSH, CDR2 LQKENI. The CDR3 region has the DNA TGTGCCAGCTCAGCGGGCCCATACAATGAGCAGTTCTTC. This translates into CASSAGPYNEQFF. Complete variable domain (other parts from reference TRBV18 and TRBJ2-1): NAGVMQNPRHLVRRRGQEARLRCSPMKGHSHVYWYRQLPEEGLKFMVYLQKENIIDESGMPKERFSAEFPKEGPSILRIQQVVRGDSAAYFCASSAGPYNEQFFGPGTRLTVL.

This clone was detected once. The rearrangement uses TRBV15 and TRBJ1-1; D gene ambiguous. Trimming shortened V by 1 base and J by 0 bases, and 6 bases separated the two germline ends. The CDR3 has 14 residues. CDR1 LNHNV and CDR2 YYDKDF come from the germline V gene (reference sequence). CDR3 protein: CATSRVKVNTEAFF. CDR3 DNA: TGTGCCACCAGCAGAGTGAAGGTGAACACTGAAGCTTTCTTT.